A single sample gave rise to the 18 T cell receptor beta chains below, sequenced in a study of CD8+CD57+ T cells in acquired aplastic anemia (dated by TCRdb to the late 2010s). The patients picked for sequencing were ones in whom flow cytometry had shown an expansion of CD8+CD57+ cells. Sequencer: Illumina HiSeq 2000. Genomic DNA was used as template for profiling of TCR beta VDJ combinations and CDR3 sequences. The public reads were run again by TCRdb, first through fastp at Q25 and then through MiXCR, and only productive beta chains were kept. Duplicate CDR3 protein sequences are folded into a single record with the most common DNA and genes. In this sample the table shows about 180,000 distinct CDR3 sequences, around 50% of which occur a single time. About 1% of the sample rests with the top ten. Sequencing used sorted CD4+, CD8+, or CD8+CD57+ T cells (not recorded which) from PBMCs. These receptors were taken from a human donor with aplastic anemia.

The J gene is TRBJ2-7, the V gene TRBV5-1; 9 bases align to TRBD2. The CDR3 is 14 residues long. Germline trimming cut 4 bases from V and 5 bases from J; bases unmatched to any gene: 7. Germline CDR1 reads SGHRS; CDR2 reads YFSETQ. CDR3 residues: CASSLSGSSDEQYF. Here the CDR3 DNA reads TGCGCCAGCAGCCTTAGCGGGAGTAGCGACGAGCAGTACTTC.

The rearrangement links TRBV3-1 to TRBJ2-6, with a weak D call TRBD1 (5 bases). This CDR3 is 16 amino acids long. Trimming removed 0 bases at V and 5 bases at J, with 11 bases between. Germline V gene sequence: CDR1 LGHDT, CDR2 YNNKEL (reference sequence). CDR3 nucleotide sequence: TGTGCCAGCAGCCAAGATGGGGCTAGGTGGGCCAACGTCCTGACTTTC. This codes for CASSQDGARWANVLTF.

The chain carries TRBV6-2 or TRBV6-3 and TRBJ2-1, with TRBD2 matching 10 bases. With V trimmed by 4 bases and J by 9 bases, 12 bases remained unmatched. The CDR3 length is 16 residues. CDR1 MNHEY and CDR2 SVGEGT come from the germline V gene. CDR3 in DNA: TGTGCCAGCAGTTCCCCGTCTAGCGGGGGCCGGCCTGAGCAGTTCTTC. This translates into CASSSPSSGGRPEQFF.

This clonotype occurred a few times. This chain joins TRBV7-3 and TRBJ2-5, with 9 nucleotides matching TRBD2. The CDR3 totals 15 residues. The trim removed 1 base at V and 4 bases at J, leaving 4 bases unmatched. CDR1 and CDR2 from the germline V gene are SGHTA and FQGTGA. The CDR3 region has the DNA TGTGCCAGCAGCTTAAATGGCGGGGGGGTAGAGACCCAGTACTTC. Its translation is CASSLNGGGVETQYF.

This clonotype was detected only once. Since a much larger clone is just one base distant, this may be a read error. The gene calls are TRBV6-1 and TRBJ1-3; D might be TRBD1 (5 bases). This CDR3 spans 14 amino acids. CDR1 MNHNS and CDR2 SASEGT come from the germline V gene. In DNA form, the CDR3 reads TGTGCCGGCAGACAGACAGTTACGGGAAACACCATATATTTT. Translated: CAGRQTVTGNTIYF.

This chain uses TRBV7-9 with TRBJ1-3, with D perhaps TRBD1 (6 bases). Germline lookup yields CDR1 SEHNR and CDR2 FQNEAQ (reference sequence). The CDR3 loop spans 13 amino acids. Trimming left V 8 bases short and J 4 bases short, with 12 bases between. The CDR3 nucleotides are TGTGCCAGCGGCCGGGACAACGGAAACACCATATATTTT. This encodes CASGRDNGNTIYF.

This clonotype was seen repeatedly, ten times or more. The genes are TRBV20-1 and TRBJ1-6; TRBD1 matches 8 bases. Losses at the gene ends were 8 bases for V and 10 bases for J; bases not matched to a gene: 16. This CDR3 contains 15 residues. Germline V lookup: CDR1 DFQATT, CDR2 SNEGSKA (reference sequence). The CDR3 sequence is CSPYRGQGGFSPLHF. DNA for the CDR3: TGCAGTCCCTATAGAGGACAGGGTGGTTTCTCACCCCTCCACTTT.

The CDR3 loop is CASSPGLNYEQYF. The DNA for the CDR3 is TGTGCCAGTAGTCCGGGACTCAACTACGAGCAGTACTTC. The chain is built from TRBV19 and TRBJ2-7; a weak D match, TRBD2 (6 bases). This CDR3 is 13 amino acids long. Deletions cut 5 bases from V and 3 bases from J, with 11 bases between. Germline CDR1 LNHDA, CDR2 SQIVND (reference sequence). The variable domain in full, with the rest retrieved from reference TRBV19 and TRBJ2-7, is DGGITQSPKYLFRKEGQNVTLSCEQNLNHDAMYWYRQDPGQGLRLIYYSQIVNDFQKGDIAEGYSVSREKKESFPLTVTSAQKNPTAFYLCASSPGLNYEQYFGPGTRLTVT.

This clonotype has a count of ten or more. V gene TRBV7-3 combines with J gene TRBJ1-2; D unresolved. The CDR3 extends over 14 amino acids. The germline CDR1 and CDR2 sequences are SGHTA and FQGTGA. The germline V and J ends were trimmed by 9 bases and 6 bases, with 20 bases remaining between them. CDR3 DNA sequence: TGTGCCAGTAGCAGAGGCCTAACTGGGGATGGCTACACCTTC. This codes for CASSRGLTGDGYTF. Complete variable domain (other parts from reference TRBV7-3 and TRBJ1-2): GAGVSQTPSNKVTEKGKYVELRCDPISGHTALYWYRQSLGQGPEFLIYFQGTGAADDSGLPNDRFFAVRPEGSVSTLKIQRTERGDSAVYLCASSRGLTGDGYTFGSGTRLTVV.

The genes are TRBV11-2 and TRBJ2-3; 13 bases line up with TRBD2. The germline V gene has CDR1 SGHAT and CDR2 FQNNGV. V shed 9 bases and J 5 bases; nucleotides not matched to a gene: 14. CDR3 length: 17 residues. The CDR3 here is CASRPLGTSGEGDTQYF. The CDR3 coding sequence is TGTGCCAGTAGGCCCCTTGGGACTAGCGGGGAGGGAGATACGCAGTATTTT.

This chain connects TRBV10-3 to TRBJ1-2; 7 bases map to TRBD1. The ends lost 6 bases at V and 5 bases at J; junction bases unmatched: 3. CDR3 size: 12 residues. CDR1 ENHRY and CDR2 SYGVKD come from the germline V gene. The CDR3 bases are TGTGCCATCAGGACAGGGATTTATGGCTACACCTTC. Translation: CAIRTGIYGYTF.

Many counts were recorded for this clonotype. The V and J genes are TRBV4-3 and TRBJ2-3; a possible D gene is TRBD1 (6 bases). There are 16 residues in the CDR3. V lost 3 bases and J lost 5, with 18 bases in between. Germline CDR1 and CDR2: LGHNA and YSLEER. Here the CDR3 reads CASSHRVDRQVDTQYF. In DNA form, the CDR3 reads TGCGCCAGCAGCCACCGGGTAGACAGGCAGGTAGATACGCAGTATTTT.

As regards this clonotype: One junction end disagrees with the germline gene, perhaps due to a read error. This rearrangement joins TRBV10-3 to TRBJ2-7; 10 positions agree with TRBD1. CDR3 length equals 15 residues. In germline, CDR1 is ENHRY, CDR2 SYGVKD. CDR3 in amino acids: CASSYGDRGTYEQYF. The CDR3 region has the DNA TGTGCCAGCAGTTACGGGGACAGGGGTACCTACGAGCAGTACTTC.

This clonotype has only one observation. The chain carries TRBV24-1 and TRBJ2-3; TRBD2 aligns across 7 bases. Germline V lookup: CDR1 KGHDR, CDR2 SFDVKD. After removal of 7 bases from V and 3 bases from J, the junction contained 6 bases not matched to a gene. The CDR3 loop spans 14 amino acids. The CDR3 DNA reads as TGTGCCACCAGAGCGGGACTATCGACAGATACGCAGTATTTT. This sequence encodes CATRAGLSTDTQYF.

In DNA, the CDR3 is TGTGCCAGCAGTCCCCTTCCCGGGACTAGCGGGGTCGGGTCCGGGGAGCTGTTTTTT. Protein: CASSPLPGTSGVGSGELFF. The rearrangement uses TRBV27 and TRBJ2-2, with 13 bases matching TRBD2. V lost 5 bases to trimming and J lost 6 bases; unmatched junction nucleotides: 15. The CDR3 is 19 residues long. The germline V gene has CDR1 MNHEY and CDR2 SMNVEV (reference sequence).

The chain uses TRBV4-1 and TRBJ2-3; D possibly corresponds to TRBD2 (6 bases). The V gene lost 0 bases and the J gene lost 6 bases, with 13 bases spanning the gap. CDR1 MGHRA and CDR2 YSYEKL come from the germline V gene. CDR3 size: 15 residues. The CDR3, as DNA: TGCGCCAGCAGCCAAGACGCGGGATCTGGGGATACGCAGTATTTT. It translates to CASSQDAGSGDTQYF.

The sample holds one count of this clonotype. The CDR3 spells CASSEAITEAYEQYF. CDR3 nucleotide sequence: TGTGCCAGCAGTGAAGCGATCACCGAAGCCTACGAGCAGTACTTC. This chain uses TRBV2 with TRBJ2-7; D is unclear. Germline CDR1 SNHLY, CDR2 FYNNEI. V was shortened by 0 bases and J by 2 bases, with 11 bases between the two germline ends. This CDR3 has 15 amino acids.

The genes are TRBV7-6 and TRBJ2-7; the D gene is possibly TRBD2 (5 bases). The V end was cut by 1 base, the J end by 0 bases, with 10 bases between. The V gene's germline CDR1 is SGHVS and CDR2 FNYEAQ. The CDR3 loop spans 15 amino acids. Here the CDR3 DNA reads TGTGCCAGCAGCTTAGGAGGACTGGGCTCCTACGAGCAGTACTTC. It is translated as CASSLGGLGSYEQYF.